This T cell receptor beta chain was identified during a study of blood T cell repertoires in COVID-19. Across the whole study: T cells, B-cell-depleted T cells, or PBMCs supplied cDNA or gDNA.

Clones were sequenced by immunoSEQ multiplex PCR, and TCRdb holds only the in-frame ones, with some missing. The data show 100,000 or so clones, 65% to 90% seen once. With 2 bases clipped from V and 7 bases from J, the junction kept 5 bases outside the gene matches. From germline, CDR1 is LNHNV and CDR2 YYDKDF (reference sequence). The CDR3 loop spans 14 amino acids. Sequencing was performed on peripheral blood. The TCR was taken from a man aged 45-65 years with acute or convalescent COVID-19. V usage is TRBV15 and J usage is TRBJ1-2; 9 positions agree with TRBD1. CDR3 amino acids: CATSRPGQGSGYTF. The CDR3 DNA sequence: TGTGCCACCAGCAGACCGGGACAGGGCTCTGGCTACACCTTC.